These T cell receptor beta chains were read from a single sample in a study of control samples from healthy donors and cancer patients. The table came from immunoSEQ multiplex PCR; TCRdb's copy has only in-frame clones and leaves some out. Of about 69,000 clones listed, around 84% are singletons. Material for sequencing was PBMCs. These TCRs come from a woman aged 45-59 years with lung cancer. The CDR3 runs from the conserved cysteine through the conserved F or W. A D gene is named only where the DNA matches it firmly. Rows may omit the clone size; those that give it use once, few, many or a size class.

j_call clone_size d_call v_call cdr3_nt cdr3_aa
TRBJ2-2 - - TRBV27 TGTGCCAGCAGTTTCCGGACCGAGAACACCGGGGAGCTGTTTTTT CASSFRTENTGELFF
TRBJ2-2 - - TRBV7-9 TGTGCCAGCAGCTTAGTCGAGACTTACATCGGGGAGCTGTTTTTT CASSLVETYIGELFF
TRBJ1-5 - - TRBV18 TGTGCCAGCTCACCACAGGGACCGAGCAATCAGCCCCAGCATTTT CASSPQGPSNQPQHF
TRBJ2-2 once - TRBV4-3 TGCGCCAGCAGCCTTAGGGCCATCGAGACCGGGGAGCTGTTTTTT CASSLRAIETGELFF
TRBJ2-7 - TRBD1 TRBV18 TGTGCCAGCTCATTGAGGACAGGGGCGGGATACGAGCAGTACTTC CASSLRTGAGYEQYF
TRBJ1-4 - - TRBV6-5 TGTGCCAGCAGGTCGGTAGGAGTGGGTGAAAAACTGTTTTTT CASRSVGVGEKLFF
TRBJ2-7 - - TRBV7-2 TGTGCCAGCAGCTTTGACTCGAGCTCCTACGAGCAGTACTTC CASSFDSSSYEQYF
TRBJ2-7 - - TRBV21-1 TGTGCCAGCAGCAAAAGACTAGCAGACTACGAGCAGTACTTC CASSKRLADYEQYF
TRBJ1-4 - - TRBV3-1/TRBV3-2 TGTGCCAGCAGCCTACCGAATGAAAAACTGTTTTTT CASSLPNEKLFF
TRBJ2-1 - - TRBV14 TGTGCCAGCAGCCAAAGAGACTGGGGTGAGCAGTTCTTC CASSQRDWGEQFF
TRBJ2-3 few - TRBV4-3 TGCGCCAGCAGCCAAGAACAGGAGCGTACGCAGTATTTT CASSQEQERTQYF
TRBJ2-3 - - TRBV29-1 TGCAGCGGCCAACGGGGGAATGGAGATACGCAGTATTTT CSGQRGNGDTQYF
TRBJ2-1 - TRBD2 TRBV4-3 TGCGCCAGCAGCCAATTTTTATCAGGACTAGCGGGGGGTTACAATGAGCAGTTCTTC CASSQFLSGLAGGYNEQFF
TRBJ1-1 few - TRBV19 TGTGCCAGTAGTTCGACCGGTGGGAACACTGAAGCTTTCTTT CASSSTGGNTEAFF
TRBJ1-2 once TRBD1 TRBV11-2 TGTGCCAGCAGCTTATTGGCAGGGGGGAACTATGGCTACACCTTC CASSLLAGGNYGYTF
TRBJ2-7 - - TRBV28 TGTGCCAGGACGAAATCGGCAATCACCCCCTACGAGCAGTACTTC CARTKSAITPYEQYF
TRBJ1-3 few - TRBV19 TGTGCCAGTAAGACGAGTGGAAACACCATATATTTT CASKTSGNTIYF
TRBJ1-2 - - TRBV19 TGTGCCAGTAGTATTCACCGGACAGTCCTCCTATATGGCTACACCTTC CASSIHRTVLLYGYTF
TRBJ2-7 - - TRBV2 TGTGCCAGCAGGGTACAGGGCGAGCAGTACTTC CASRVQGEQYF
TRBJ1-3 - - TRBV30 TGTGCCTGGGGGGGGCTTAGCGGCACCATATATTTT CAWGGLSGTIYF
TRBJ2-5 - - TRBV5-1 TGCGCCAGCAGCTCCAGGGGTGGCGAGACCCAGTACTTC CASSSRGGETQYF
TRBJ2-3 - TRBD2 TRBV27 TGTGCCAGCAGTTTCCTGAGTAGCGGGGCAGATACGCAGTATTTT CASSFLSSGADTQYF
TRBJ1-6 - - TRBV18 TGTGCCAGCTCACCAGAGCAGGCTAGTAATTCACCCCTCCACTTT CASSPEQASNSPLHF
TRBJ1-1 - - TRBV27 TGTGCCAGCAGTACAAATAGGGGGGTAATGAACACTGAAGCTTTCTTT CASSTNRGVMNTEAFF
TRBJ2-3 - - TRBV20-1 TGCAGTGCTAGTGGGGGGACAGATACGCAGTATTTT CSASGGTDTQYF
TRBJ2-7 - TRBD2 TRBV7-2 TGTGCCAGCAGCCATCAAAGGACTAGCGGCGGCGAGCAGTACTTC CASSHQRTSGGEQYF
TRBJ1-1 once - TRBV11-3 TGTGCCAGCAGCTTTAGTACGGGTTCTGAAGCTTTCTTT CASSFSTGSEAFF
TRBJ1-2 - - TRBV21-1 TGTGCCAGCAACACTGGAGGAGGGGTGCTTTTCGGCTACACCTTC CASNTGGGVLFGYTF
TRBJ2-2 - - TRBV9 TGTGCCAGCAGCGAAAGTTGGGCCGGGGAGCTGTTTTTT CASSESWAGELFF
TRBJ1-1 - - TRBV2 TGTGCCAGCACGCCCGAGATGAACACTGAAGCTTTCTTT CASTPEMNTEAFF
TRBJ2-7 once - TRBV7-3 TGTGCCAGCAGCTTGGACGGGACCTACGAGCAGTACTTC CASSLDGTYEQYF
TRBJ1-2 few - TRBV25-1 TGTGCCAGCGGGGGGCTGGCTAACTATGGCTACACCTTC CASGGLANYGYTF
TRBJ1-4 - - TRBV27 TGTGCCAGCAGTTCTACTAGGGCTAATGAAAAACTGTTTTTT CASSSTRANEKLFF
TRBJ2-5 - TRBD2 TRBV2 TGTGCCAGCAAGACTAGCGGGTGGGTGTCGACCCAGTACTTC CASKTSGWVSTQYF
TRBJ2-7 - - TRBV29-1 TGCAGCGTTGACAAGCCTCCGGGTGAGCAGTACTTC CSVDKPPGEQYF
TRBJ2-6 - - TRBV29-1 TGCAGCGTTGTCGGTCATTTCAACGTCCTGACTTTC CSVVGHFNVLTF
TRBJ1-1 - - TRBV11-2 TGTGCCAGCAGCAGGAATGGCAACGCGAACACTGAAGCTTTCTTT CASSRNGNANTEAFF
TRBJ1-1 - - TRBV19 TGTGCCAGTAAGGGCTCTACAAACACTGAAGCTTTCTTT CASKGSTNTEAFF
TRBJ1-2 - - TRBV7-2 TGTGCCAGCAGCTTGACGGGGTTTGACGGCTACACCTTC CASSLTGFDGYTF
TRBJ1-5 - - TRBV24-1 TGTGCCACCAGTGACCCAGGTCAGCCCCAGCATTTT CATSDPGQPQHF
TRBJ1-1 - - TRBV7-8 TGTGCCAGCAGCTTAAGTAGGTATACGGGCACTGAAGCTTTCTTT CASSLSRYTGTEAFF
TRBJ1-2 - - TRBV5-5 TGTGCCAGCAGCTCCGGGCCAATCTATGGCTACACCTTC CASSSGPIYGYTF
TRBJ1-1 - - TRBV6-1 TGTGCCAGCAGTGAACTGTGGGGAACTGAAGCTTTCTTT CASSELWGTEAFF
TRBJ2-5 - - TRBV29-1 TGCAGCGTTGACTTCGGGGGCCTACAAGAGACCCAGTACTTC CSVDFGGLQETQYF
TRBJ2-1 - - TRBV14 TGTGCCAGCAGCCAAGGTATTAGCTCCTACAATGAGCAGTTCTTC CASSQGISSYNEQFF
TRBJ2-1 - - TRBV6-5 TGTGCCAGCAGGGGGGACGGATACAATGAGCAGTTCTTC CASRGDGYNEQFF
TRBJ1-1 - - TRBV2 TGTGCCAGCAGGGAAGAGAGAGAAAACACTGAAGCTTTCTTT CASREERENTEAFF
TRBJ2-3 - TRBD2 TRBV7-2 TGTGCCAGCAGCGTCGGGACTAGCGGGGCTGCTTGGATCCAGTATTTT CASSVGTSGAAWIQYF
TRBJ2-3 - - TRBV5-1 TGCGCCAGCAGCTTGGAATTTCAGACAGATACGCAGTATTTT CASSLEFQTDTQYF
TRBJ1-1 - TRBD1 TRBV6-2/TRBV6-3 TGTGCCAGCAGCCCCGTTGGACAGGGGACGTCTGAAGCTTTCTTT CASSPVGQGTSEAFF
TRBJ1-1 - - TRBV7-9 TGTGCCAGCAGCCGCGACACTGAAGCTTTCTTT CASSRDTEAFF